The entry that follows covers one T cell receptor beta chain sequence. The antigen remains undetermined. The sample belongs to a study of shared clonotypes between healthy human individuals. Whole-study findings and limits: The study drew on few donors, limiting represented genetic and exposure-history diversity. Sequencing depth was predicted to influence how clonotypes are shared among donors.

Over several immunoSEQ plates, each subset's genomic DNA was distributed in even portions. The data were produced by immunoSEQ multiplex PCR, yet TCRdb's version contains in-frame clones alone and is incomplete. The sample has about half a million clones; 75% to 85% are singletons. J was trimmed by 3 bases and V by 5 bases; bases with no gene match: 5. Germline assignment: CDR1 MDHEN and CDR2 SYDVKM. This CDR3 is 17 amino acids long. This chain joins TRBV28 and TRBJ2-6; 12 nucleotides agree with TRBD1. This receptor was obtained from a woman in her thirties or forties in good health. Some clones in this sample may be carry-over from other donors' samples. Sequenced sample: PBMCs. CDR3 region: CASSLGQGAGGANVLTF. The CDR3 region has the DNA TGTGCCAGCAGTCTGGGACAGGGGGCGGGTGGGGCCAACGTCCTGACTTTC.